This TCR beta chain was recorded in a study of T-cell reconstitution after alpha-beta-depleted transplantation in children. V shed 6 bases and J shed 4 bases, with 7 bases lying between them. The CDR3 extends over 13 amino acids. The germline V gene has CDR1 SNHLY and CDR2 FYNNEI. Library preparation (for TCRbeta) was performed with unique molecular identifiers. In TCRdb, the PCR reads were re-called with MiXCR into one record per CDR3 protein. The repertoire holds approximately 250,000 distinct CDR3 sequences, approximately 9.9% seen once, with about 4.9% in the top ten. The origin of this receptor is a human donor who donated a stem cell graft to a child with SCID. Sequenced material: PBMCs from the stem cell graft donor, taken from the stem cell graft. The chain recombines TRBV2 with TRBJ1-6; D unclear. Here the CDR3 reads CASRQRYNSPLHF. CDR3 bases: TGTGCCAGCAGACAGAGGTATAATTCACCCCTCCACTTT.